The next 18 T cell receptor beta chains were all read from a single sample in a study of early T cells in non-severe SARS-CoV-2 infection. TCRdb ran MiXCR on the 5' RACE reads and lists one entry per CDR3 protein. Counted here are 35,000 to 40,000 distinct CDR3 sequences, 5% to 6% occurring once; the ten biggest clones make up roughly 27%. The sequencing input was whole blood. The receptor source for this set is an adult who was a healthcare worker with PCR-confirmed SARS-CoV-2 infection or an uninfected control (not recorded which).

The chain couples TRBV27 to TRBJ2-3; weak D call: TRBD2 (6 bases). Germline values: CDR1 MNHEY, CDR2 SMNVEV (reference sequence). Trimming took 0 bases from V and 5 from J, leaving 12 bases between them. This CDR3 has 15 amino acids. The CDR3 DNA reads as TGTGCCAGCAGTTTATCCCGGGGGAATAAAGATACGCAGTATTTT. This encodes CASSLSRGNKDTQYF.

By share of the sample, this clonotype is hyperexpanded. The chain is built from TRBV7-6 and TRBJ2-1; D gene uncertain. Germline-derived CDR1 and CDR2 are SGHVS and FNYEAQ. This CDR3 region has 12 residues. The V end lost 4 bases, the J end lost 8 bases, and 9 bases lay between the germline ends. The CDR3 DNA sequence: TGTGCCAGCAGCTACTACGGCGATGAGCAGTTCTTC. Translating it yields CASSYYGDEQFF.

This clonotype occurred many times. The rearrangement uses TRBV7-2 and TRBJ2-3; either TRBD1 or TRBD2 may fit D (6 bases each). The germline gives CDR1 SGHTA, CDR2 FQGNSA. Between the trimmed V and J ends, which lost 2 bases and 2 bases, there was a span of 11 bases. The CDR3 has 15 residues. CDR3: CASSLLRGPTDTQYF. The CDR3 DNA reads TGTGCCAGCAGCTTATTACGGGGGCCCACAGATACGCAGTATTTT.

The chain employs TRBV5-8 and TRBJ1-5; TRBD1 is a possible D gene (6 bases). CDR1 and CDR2 (germline): SGHTS, YDEGEE. The germline V and J ends were trimmed by 0 bases and 3 bases, with 10 bases remaining between them. CDR3 length: 15 amino acids. CDR3 sequence: CASSLVGQNNQPQHF. The CDR3, as DNA: TGTGCCAGCAGCTTGGTCGGACAGAACAATCAGCCCCAGCATTTT.

On this clonotype itself: Given a much more abundant clone one base away, this may be a read error. The V gene is TRBV30, the J gene TRBJ1-1; D gene uncertain. The CDR3 is made up of 15 amino acids. CDR1 is GTSNPN, CDR2 SVGIG, per germline (reference sequence). The CDR3 DNA reads as TGTGCCTGGAGTGTAAGTTACTCTCGCGGTACTGGAGCTTTCTTT. Its protein product is CAWSVSYSRGTGAFF.

Many counts were recorded for this clonotype. This chain links TRBV29-1 with TRBJ2-1; 7 bases are shared with TRBD2. V lost 6 bases, J lost 0 bases, and 2 bases stayed unmatched. The CDR3 consists of 13 residues. Looked up from germline, CDR1 is SQVTM and CDR2 is ANQGSEA. Here the CDR3 reads CSVASGSYNEQFF. The CDR3 DNA follows: TGCAGCGTCGCTAGCGGCTCCTACAATGAGCAGTTCTTC.

In this sample, this clonotype turned up many times. The chain combines TRBV6-5 with TRBJ2-6; D is perhaps TRBD1 (5 bases). Looked up from germline, CDR1 is MNHEY and CDR2 is SVGAGI. This CDR3 is built from 15 residues. Trimming stripped 6 bases from V and 4 bases from J, with 13 bases between. This CDR3 is CASRPRGAGANVLTF. DNA for the CDR3: TGTGCCAGCAGGCCAAGGGGCGCCGGGGCCAACGTCCTGACTTTC.

At least ten counts were recorded for this clonotype. The V gene is TRBV29-1, the J gene TRBJ2-3, with no clear D. Germline V gene lookup returns CDR1 SQVTM and CDR2 ANQGSEA. CDR3 size: 12 residues. Trimming removed 4 bases at V and 4 bases at J, with 9 bases between. The CDR3: CSVARGPDTQYF. The DNA of the CDR3 is TGCAGCGTTGCAAGAGGCCCAGATACGCAGTATTTT.

Ten or more counts support this clonotype. The chain joins TRBV19 to TRBJ2-1; TRBD1 might be the D (5 bases). The germline V and J ends were trimmed by 3 bases and 0 bases, with 9 bases remaining between them. CDR3 length equals 15 residues. The V gene's germline CDR1 is LNHDA and CDR2 SQIVND (reference sequence). The CDR3 loop is CASSIQGYSYNEQFF. CDR3 nucleotides: TGTGCCAGTAGTATCCAGGGTTACTCCTACAATGAGCAGTTCTTC.

Ten or more counts support this clonotype. The genes are TRBV12-3 or TRBV12-4 and TRBJ2-1, with D hard to call. The V end lost 6 bases, the J end lost 9 bases, and 12 bases lay between the germline ends. CDR3 length equals 12 residues. The CDR3 sequence: CASSPIWGEQFF. The CDR3 nucleotides are TGTGCCAGCAGCCCTATATGGGGTGAGCAGTTCTTC.

This clonotype was picked up many times. V gene TRBV20-1 combines with J gene TRBJ2-7; 12 bases are a match to TRBD2. The CDR3 covers 13 residues. Germline V gene data show CDR1 as DFQATT and CDR2 as SNEGSKA (reference sequence). With V trimmed by 6 bases and J by 3 bases, 3 bases remained unmatched. The CDR3 sequence: CSALAGGIYEQYF. The CDR3 nucleotides read TGCAGTGCCCTAGCGGGGGGGATCTACGAGCAGTACTTC.

There are many counts of this clonotype. V gene TRBV4-2 combines with J gene TRBJ2-7; the D is unclear. The CDR3 sequence is 17 residues long. Germline V gives CDR1 LGHNA, CDR2 YNFKEQ. With 1 base removed from V and 6 bases from J, the gap between germline ends came to 22 bases. The CDR3 nucleotides read TGTGCCAGCAGCCAAGGCCCTCGGCACCCCCGGGCATTCGAGCAGTACTTC. This gives the protein CASSQGPRHPRAFEQYF.

Ten or more counts support this clonotype. This CDR3 reads CASSSSGGVYNEQFF. CDR3 coding DNA: TGTGCCAGCAGCTCAAGCGGGGGTGTCTACAATGAGCAGTTCTTC. The rearrangement uses TRBV7-2 and TRBJ2-1; 8 nucleotides line up with TRBD2. Unmatched junction bases numbered 5, after V lost 4 bases and J lost 3 bases. Germline values: CDR1 SGHTA, CDR2 FQGNSA. CDR3 length: 15 residues.

The chain employs TRBV5-1 and TRBJ2-7; TRBD1 agrees at 7 bases. CDR1 and CDR2 (germline): SGHRS, YFSETQ. The junction had 10 bases not matched to a gene; V was cut back by 4 bases and J by 3 bases. The CDR3 loop spans 15 amino acids. In DNA, the CDR3 is TGCGCCAGCAGCGCCCGGGACAGCGGACTCTACGAGCAGTACTTC. This sequence encodes CASSARDSGLYEQYF.

This clonotype has at least ten counts. The chain is built from TRBV20-1 and TRBJ1-6; 8 positions agree with TRBD1. The CDR3 has 14 amino acids. The V segment lost 6 bases and the J segment 11 bases; nucleotides outside the gene matches: 12. CDR1 is DFQATT, CDR2 SNEGSKA, per germline (reference sequence). CDR3 protein: CSAGKTGDGTPLHF. DNA of the CDR3: TGCAGTGCCGGAAAGACAGGGGATGGGACACCCCTCCACTTT.

This clonotype was seen repeatedly, ten times or more. V and J are TRBV6-5 and TRBJ1-6; TRBD1 matches at 8 bases. The germline gives CDR1 MNHEY, CDR2 SVGAGI. The CDR3 length is 14 residues. J gave up 9 bases and V 4 bases, and 5 bases lay outside the gene matches. CDR3 residues: CASSFDRGGSPLHF. The CDR3 nucleotides read TGTGCCAGCAGTTTCGACAGGGGTGGTTCACCCCTCCACTTT.

Many counts were recorded for this clonotype. The rearrangement uses TRBV9 and TRBJ2-1, with 14 bases matching TRBD2. CDR3 length: 16 amino acids. The junction had 5 bases not matched to a gene; V was cut back by 0 bases and J by 9 bases. Germline CDR1 is SGDLS and CDR2 is YYNGEE. CDR3 loop: CASSVGWTSGGPEQFF. CDR3 in DNA: TGTGCCAGCAGCGTAGGTTGGACTAGCGGGGGGCCTGAGCAGTTCTTC.

This clonotype was detected a few times. The rearrangement uses TRBV10-3 and TRBJ2-2; D uncertain. V lost 7 bases, J lost 2 bases, and 11 bases lay in between. CDR1 and CDR2 from the germline V gene are ENHRY and SYGVKD. This CDR3 spans 14 amino acids. The CDR3 DNA reads TGTGCCATCAAGGAGACCGCCAACACCGGGGAGCTGTTTTTT. This sequence encodes CAIKETANTGELFF.